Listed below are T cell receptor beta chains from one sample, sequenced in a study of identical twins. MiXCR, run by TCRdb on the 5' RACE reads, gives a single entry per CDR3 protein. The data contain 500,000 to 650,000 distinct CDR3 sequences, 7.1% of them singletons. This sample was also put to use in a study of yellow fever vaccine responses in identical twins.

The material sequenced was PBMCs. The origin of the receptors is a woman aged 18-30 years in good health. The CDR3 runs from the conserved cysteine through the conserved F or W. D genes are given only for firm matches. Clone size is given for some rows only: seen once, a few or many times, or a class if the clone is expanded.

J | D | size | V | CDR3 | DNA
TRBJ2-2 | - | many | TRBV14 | CASSPLVANTGELFF | TGTGCCAGCAGCCCTCTGGTCGCGAACACCGGGGAGCTGTTTTTT
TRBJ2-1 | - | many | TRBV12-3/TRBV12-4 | CASSNDEQFF | TGTGCCAGCAGTAATGATGAGCAGTTCTTC
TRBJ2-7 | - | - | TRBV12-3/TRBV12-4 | CASSLSPTSFPDYEQYF | TGTGCCAGCAGTTTAAGCCCGACTAGTTTTCCAGATTACGAGCAGTACTTC
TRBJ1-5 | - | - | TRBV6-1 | CASRQGQGTNQPQHF | TGTGCCAGCAGGCAGGGGCAGGGGACCAATCAGCCCCAGCATTTT
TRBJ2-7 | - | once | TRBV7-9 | CASSSSGNEQYF | TGTGCCAGCAGCTCATCAGGTAACGAGCAGTACTTC
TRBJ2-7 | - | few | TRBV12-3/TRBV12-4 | CASSFPGNEQYF | TGTGCCAGCAGTTTTCCAGGAAACGAGCAGTACTTC
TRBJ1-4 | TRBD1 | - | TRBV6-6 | CASSNRGHVKLFF | TGTGCCAGCAGCAACAGGGGGCACGTAAAACTGTTTTTT
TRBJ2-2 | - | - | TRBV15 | CATSREGERNTGELFF | TGTGCCACCAGCAGAGAGGGGGAGCGGAACACCGGGGAGCTGTTTTTT
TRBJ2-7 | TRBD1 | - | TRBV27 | CASSFRKQGAAGEQYF | TGTGCCAGCAGTTTCCGGAAACAGGGGGCTGCGGGCGAGCAGTACTTC
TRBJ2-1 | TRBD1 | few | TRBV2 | CATQQGRNEQFF | TGTGCCACCCAACAGGGGCGCAATGAGCAGTTCTTC
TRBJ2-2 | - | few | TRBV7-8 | CASSSRGVRDTGELFF | TGTGCCAGCAGCTCAAGGGGGGTTCGTGACACCGGGGAGCTGTTTTTT
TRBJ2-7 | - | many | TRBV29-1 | CSASGHTTLEQYF | TGCAGCGCATCGGGACACACCACCCTCGAGCAGTACTTC
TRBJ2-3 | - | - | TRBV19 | CASSIPSSTDTQYF | TGTGCCAGTAGTATCCCCAGTAGCACAGATACGCAGTATTTT
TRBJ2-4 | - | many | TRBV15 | CATSRDSGSGLAKNIQYF | TGTGCCACCAGCAGAGATTCCGGTTCGGGGTTAGCCAAAAACATTCAGTACTTC
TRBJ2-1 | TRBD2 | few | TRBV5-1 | CASSFTSGGAVDEQFF | TGCGCCAGCAGCTTTACTAGCGGGGGGGCCGTGGATGAGCAGTTCTTC
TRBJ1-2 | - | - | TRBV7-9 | CASSLGTLYGYTF | TGTGCCAGCAGCTTAGGGACACTCTATGGCTACACCTTC
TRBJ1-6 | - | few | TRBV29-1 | CSAGQPDSPLHF | TGCAGCGCCGGACAGCCCGATTCACCCCTCCACTTT
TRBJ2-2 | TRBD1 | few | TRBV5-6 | CASNNAVGTGGFLNTGELFF | TGTGCCAGCAACAATGCCGTCGGGACAGGGGGCTTCTTGAACACCGGGGAGCTGTTTTTT
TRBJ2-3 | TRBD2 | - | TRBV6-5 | CASSSLISSGGDRDTQYF | TGTGCCAGCAGTTCCCTAATTTCTAGCGGGGGGGATCGGGATACGCAGTATTTT
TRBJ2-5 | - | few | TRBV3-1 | CASSQGMSQETQYF | TGTGCCAGCAGCCAGGGAATGAGTCAAGAGACCCAGTACTTC
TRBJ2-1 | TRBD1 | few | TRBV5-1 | CASSLVGTGEWDEQFF | TGCGCCAGCAGCTTGGTCGGGACAGGGGAGTGGGATGAGCAGTTCTTC
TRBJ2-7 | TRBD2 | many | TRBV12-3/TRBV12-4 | CASSLAGGPHEQYF | TGTGCCAGCAGTTTGGCGGGAGGGCCCCACGAGCAGTACTTC
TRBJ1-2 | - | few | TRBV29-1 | CSVGGQPNYGYTF | TGCAGCGTTGGGGGACAACCGAACTATGGCTACACCTTC
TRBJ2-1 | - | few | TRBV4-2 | CASSPGPGLAETYNEQFF | TGTGCCAGCAGCCCGGGACCAGGGTTGGCGGAGACCTACAATGAGCAGTTCTTC
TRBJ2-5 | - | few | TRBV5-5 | CASSSRAPTQYF | TGTGCCAGCAGCTCCCGGGCCCCTACCCAGTACTTC
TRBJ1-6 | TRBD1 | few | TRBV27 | CASSIGTGVNSPLHF | TGTGCCAGCAGTATCGGGACAGGGGTGAATTCACCCCTCCACTTT
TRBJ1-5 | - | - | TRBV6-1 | CASSLWGEGQPQHF | TGTGCCAGCAGCCTCTGGGGCGAGGGACAGCCCCAGCATTTT
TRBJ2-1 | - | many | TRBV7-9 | CASRVTRATVMDEQFF | TGTGCCAGCCGAGTCACCAGGGCTACCGTGATGGATGAGCAGTTCTTC
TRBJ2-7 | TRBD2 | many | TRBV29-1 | CSVVAGGKYEQYF | TGCAGCGTTGTAGCGGGAGGAAAATACGAGCAGTACTTC
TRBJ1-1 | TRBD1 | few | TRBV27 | CASSPADRANTEAFF | TGTGCCAGCAGTCCGGCCGACAGGGCGAACACTGAAGCTTTCTTT
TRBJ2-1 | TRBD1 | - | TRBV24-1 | CATSETRDRAVGYYNEQFF | TGTGCCACCAGTGAAACCCGGGACAGGGCGGTCGGCTACTACAATGAGCAGTTCTTC
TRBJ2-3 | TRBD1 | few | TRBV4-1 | CASSQGQGLRDTQYF | TGCGCCAGCAGCCAGGGACAGGGACTTAGGGATACGCAGTATTTT
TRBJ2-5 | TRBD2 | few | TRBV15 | CATSIAGQETQYF | TGTGCCACCAGCATAGCGGGTCAAGAGACCCAGTACTTC
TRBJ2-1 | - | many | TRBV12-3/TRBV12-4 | CASSLRGPQFF | TGTGCCAGCAGTCTCCGGGGGCCTCAATTCTTC
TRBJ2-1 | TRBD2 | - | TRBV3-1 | CASSRLREGYNEQFF | TGTGCCAGCAGCCGGTTGCGGGAGGGTTACAATGAGCAGTTCTTC
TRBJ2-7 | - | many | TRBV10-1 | CASSRGLLGEQYF | TGCGCCAGCTCAAGGGGGTTGCTGGGAGAGCAGTACTTC
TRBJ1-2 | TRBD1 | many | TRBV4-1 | CASSHPQGDYGYTF | TGCGCCAGCAGCCACCCCCAGGGGGACTATGGCTACACCTTC
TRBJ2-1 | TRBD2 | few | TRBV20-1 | CSAAGTSGRVSNEQFF | TGCAGTGCTGCCGGGACTAGCGGGAGAGTATCCAATGAGCAGTTCTTC
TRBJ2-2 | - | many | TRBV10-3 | CAIRDITNTGELFF | TGTGCCATCAGAGACATAACGAACACCGGGGAGCTGTTTTTT
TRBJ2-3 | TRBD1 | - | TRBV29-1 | CSVEEGATDTQYF | TGCAGCGTAGAAGAGGGGGCAACAGATACGCAGTATTTT
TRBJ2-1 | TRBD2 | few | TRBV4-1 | CASSPGTSGLYNEQFF | TGCGCCAGCAGCCCCGGGACTAGCGGTCTTTACAATGAGCAGTTCTTC
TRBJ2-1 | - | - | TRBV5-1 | CASSLGQPSGNEQFF | TGCGCCAGCAGCTTGGGGCAGCCGTCGGGCAATGAGCAGTTCTTC
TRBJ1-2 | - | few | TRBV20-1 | CSARGGGRVGYTF | TGCAGTGCTAGGGGGGGGGGAAGAGTTGGCTACACCTTC
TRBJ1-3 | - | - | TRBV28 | CASSPAMTGNTIYF | TGTGCCAGCAGTCCGGCCATGACTGGAAACACCATATATTTT
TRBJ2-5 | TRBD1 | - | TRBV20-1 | CSASVRGSETQYF | TGCAGTGCTAGTGTCAGGGGGTCCGAGACCCAGTACTTC
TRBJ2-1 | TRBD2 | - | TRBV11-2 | CASSATSGRLNEQFF | TGTGCCAGCAGCGCGACTAGCGGGAGACTCAATGAGCAGTTCTTC
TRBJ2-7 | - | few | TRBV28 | CASRHPGLAAYEQYF | TGTGCCAGCAGGCACCCCGGCCTGGCCGCCTACGAGCAGTACTTC
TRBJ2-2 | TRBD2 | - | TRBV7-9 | CASSGILAGGPGELFF | TGTGCCAGCAGCGGGATACTAGCGGGAGGTCCCGGGGAGCTGTTTTTT
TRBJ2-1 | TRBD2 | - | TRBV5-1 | CASSLRQGARTSGTPLGGEQFF | TGCGCCAGCAGCTTGCGGCAGGGGGCTAGGACTAGCGGGACCCCATTAGGGGGTGAGCAGTTCTTC
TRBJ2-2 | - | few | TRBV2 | CASSGRSGGTGELFF | TGTGCCAGCAGTGGGAGGTCCGGCGGCACCGGGGAGCTGTTTTTT
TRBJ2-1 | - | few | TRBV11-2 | CASSLVRGGRPFEQFF | TGTGCCAGCAGCTTAGTTAGGGGGGGGCGGCCCTTTGAGCAGTTCTTC
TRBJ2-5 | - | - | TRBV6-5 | CASSSPPGAQETQYF | TGTGCCAGCAGTTCGCCCCCCGGGGCCCAAGAGACCCAGTACTTC
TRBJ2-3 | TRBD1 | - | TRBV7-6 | CASSPGQAWVDTQYF | TGTGCCAGCAGCCCTGGACAGGCCTGGGTAGATACGCAGTATTTT
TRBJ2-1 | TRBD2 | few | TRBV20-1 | CSARLAGGVGYNEQFF | TGCAGTGCTAGGCTAGCGGGGGGGGTTGGCTACAATGAGCAGTTCTTC
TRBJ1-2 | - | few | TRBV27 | CASSLGGIGRYGYTF | TGTGCCAGCAGTTTAGGAGGGATAGGACGGTATGGCTACACCTTC
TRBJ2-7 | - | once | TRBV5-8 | CASSPSLIVYEQYF | TGTGCCAGCAGCCCGAGCCTCATCGTCTACGAGCAGTACTTC
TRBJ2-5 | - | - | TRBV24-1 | CATSDFGSSARQETQYF | TGTGCCACCAGTGATTTCGGTTCCAGTGCCCGACAAGAGACCCAGTACTTC